Listed here are 4 T cell receptor beta chains from one sample, sequenced in a study of cytomegalovirus exposure and HLA in healthy donors. The PCR had 60 Vbeta and 13 Jbeta primers. Method: immunoSEQ multiplex PCR; TCRdb's copy keeps in-frame clones and lacks some. The repertoire holds tens of thousands of clones, with approximately 71% as singletons. Specimen: PBMCs. The receptor set was obtained from a woman aged 40 to 50 in good health and CMV-seropositive.

The CDR3 nucleotides are TGTGCCAGCAGCCAAGATGAGGCGGGGGGGCCTGTGGAGCAGTACTTC. It codes for CASSQDEAGGPVEQYF. V usage is TRBV4-2 and J usage is TRBJ2-7; TRBD2 matches 9 bases. CDR3 length: 16 amino acids. Germline V gene lookup returns CDR1 LGHNA and CDR2 YNFKEQ. V lost 0 bases, J lost 7 bases, and 10 bases stayed unmatched.

This clone was seen just once. This chain links TRBV7-8 with TRBJ2-7, with a tentative D call TRBD1 (6 bases). Germline V gives CDR1 SGHVS, CDR2 FQNEAQ. V was trimmed by 4 bases and J by 6 bases, leaving 16 bases between them. The length of the CDR3 is 14 residues. The CDR3 region has the DNA TGTGCCAGCAGCTCCGATCACAGGGACGGCGAGCAGTACTTC. This sequence encodes CASSSDHRDGEQYF.

The rearrangement uses TRBV7-3 and TRBJ1-2; D may be TRBD1 (5 bases). Trimming removed 5 bases at V and 4 bases at J, with 11 bases between. CDR3 size: 13 residues. Germline V lookup: CDR1 SGHTA, CDR2 FQGTGA. The CDR3 DNA reads as TGTGCCAGCAGCGAGCAGGGATCCTATGGCTACACCTTC. This codes for CASSEQGSYGYTF.

V and J are TRBV5-1 and TRBJ2-6; 9 nucleotides match TRBD1. CDR1 and CDR2 from the germline V gene are SGHRS and YFSETQ. The trim removed 2 bases at V and 0 bases at J, leaving 6 bases unmatched. This CDR3 contains 18 residues. CDR3 DNA sequence: TGCGCCAGCAGCTTTTGGACAGGGGCGTCCTCTGGGGCCAACGTCCTGACTTTC. Translated, it gives CASSFWTGASSGANVLTF.